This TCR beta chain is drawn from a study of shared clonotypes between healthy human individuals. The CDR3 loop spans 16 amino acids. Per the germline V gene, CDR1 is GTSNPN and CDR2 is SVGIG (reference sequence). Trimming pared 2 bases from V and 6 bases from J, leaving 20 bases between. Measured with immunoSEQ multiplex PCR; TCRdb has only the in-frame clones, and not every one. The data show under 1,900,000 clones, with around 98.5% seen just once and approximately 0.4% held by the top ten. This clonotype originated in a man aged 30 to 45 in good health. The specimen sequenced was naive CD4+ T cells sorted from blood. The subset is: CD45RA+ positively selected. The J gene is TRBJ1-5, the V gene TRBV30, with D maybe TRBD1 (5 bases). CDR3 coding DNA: TGTGCCTGGAGTAGAGCCACCCCAGGGAAGGGTCAGCCCCAGCATTTT. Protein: CAWSRATPGKGQPQHF.